A single sample gave rise to the 4 T cell receptor beta chains below, sequenced in a study of post-analysis software for immune sequencing data. Study outcomes and limitations: Among roughly 5 TRBV segments more frequent in patients than controls were TRBV5-6, TRBV5-1 and TRBV20-1.

Their antigens remain unidentified. cDNA libraries for TCR beta contained unique molecular identifiers. TCRdb reanalysed the PCR reads using MiXCR and keeps one entry per CDR3 protein. Of hundreds of thousands of distinct CDR3 sequences listed, roughly 29% were seen once; the top ten hold around 0.55%. What was sequenced was blood. These receptors were collected from a girl aged 10-17 years with multiple sclerosis.

This clonotype was counted between two and nine times. V gene TRBV20-1 combines with J gene TRBJ1-2, with D perhaps matching TRBD1 (5 bases). V lost 3 bases and J lost 5, with 16 bases in between. The germline V gene encodes CDR1 DFQATT and CDR2 SNEGSKA (reference sequence). The CDR3 loop spans 14 amino acids. CDR3 DNA sequence: TGCAGTGCTAGCCCCCCGGGTGGGGGTTATGGCTACACCTTC. This gives the protein CSASPPGGGYGYTF.

The chain uses TRBV2 and TRBJ1-5; no definite D call. Germline V lookup: CDR1 SNHLY, CDR2 FYNNEI. Trimming pared 6 bases from V and 9 bases from J, leaving 27 bases between. The CDR3 extends over 17 amino acids. Here the CDR3 reads CASSQGDRRAGLGPQHF. In DNA, the CDR3 is TGTGCCAGCAGCCAAGGAGATCGGAGGGCAGGTCTCGGGCCCCAGCATTTT.

This clonotype turned up a few times. The chain carries TRBV4-1 and TRBJ2-5; D is unresolved. The CDR3 runs to 14 residues. CDR1 is MGHRA, CDR2 YSYEKL, per germline. Trimming pared 3 bases from V and 3 bases from J, leaving 11 bases between. The CDR3 DNA reads TGCGCCAGCAGCCATCTGCAAGGGAAAGAGACCCAGTACTTC. Translated: CASSHLQGKETQYF.

V is TRBV21-1 and J is TRBJ2-7. TRBV21-1 is given as a pseudogene. The CDR3 consists of 13 residues. The CDR3 nucleotides read TGTGCCCCCGAGGCAAGAAGCTCCTGCGAGCAGTACTTC. Encoded protein: CAPEARSSCEQYF.